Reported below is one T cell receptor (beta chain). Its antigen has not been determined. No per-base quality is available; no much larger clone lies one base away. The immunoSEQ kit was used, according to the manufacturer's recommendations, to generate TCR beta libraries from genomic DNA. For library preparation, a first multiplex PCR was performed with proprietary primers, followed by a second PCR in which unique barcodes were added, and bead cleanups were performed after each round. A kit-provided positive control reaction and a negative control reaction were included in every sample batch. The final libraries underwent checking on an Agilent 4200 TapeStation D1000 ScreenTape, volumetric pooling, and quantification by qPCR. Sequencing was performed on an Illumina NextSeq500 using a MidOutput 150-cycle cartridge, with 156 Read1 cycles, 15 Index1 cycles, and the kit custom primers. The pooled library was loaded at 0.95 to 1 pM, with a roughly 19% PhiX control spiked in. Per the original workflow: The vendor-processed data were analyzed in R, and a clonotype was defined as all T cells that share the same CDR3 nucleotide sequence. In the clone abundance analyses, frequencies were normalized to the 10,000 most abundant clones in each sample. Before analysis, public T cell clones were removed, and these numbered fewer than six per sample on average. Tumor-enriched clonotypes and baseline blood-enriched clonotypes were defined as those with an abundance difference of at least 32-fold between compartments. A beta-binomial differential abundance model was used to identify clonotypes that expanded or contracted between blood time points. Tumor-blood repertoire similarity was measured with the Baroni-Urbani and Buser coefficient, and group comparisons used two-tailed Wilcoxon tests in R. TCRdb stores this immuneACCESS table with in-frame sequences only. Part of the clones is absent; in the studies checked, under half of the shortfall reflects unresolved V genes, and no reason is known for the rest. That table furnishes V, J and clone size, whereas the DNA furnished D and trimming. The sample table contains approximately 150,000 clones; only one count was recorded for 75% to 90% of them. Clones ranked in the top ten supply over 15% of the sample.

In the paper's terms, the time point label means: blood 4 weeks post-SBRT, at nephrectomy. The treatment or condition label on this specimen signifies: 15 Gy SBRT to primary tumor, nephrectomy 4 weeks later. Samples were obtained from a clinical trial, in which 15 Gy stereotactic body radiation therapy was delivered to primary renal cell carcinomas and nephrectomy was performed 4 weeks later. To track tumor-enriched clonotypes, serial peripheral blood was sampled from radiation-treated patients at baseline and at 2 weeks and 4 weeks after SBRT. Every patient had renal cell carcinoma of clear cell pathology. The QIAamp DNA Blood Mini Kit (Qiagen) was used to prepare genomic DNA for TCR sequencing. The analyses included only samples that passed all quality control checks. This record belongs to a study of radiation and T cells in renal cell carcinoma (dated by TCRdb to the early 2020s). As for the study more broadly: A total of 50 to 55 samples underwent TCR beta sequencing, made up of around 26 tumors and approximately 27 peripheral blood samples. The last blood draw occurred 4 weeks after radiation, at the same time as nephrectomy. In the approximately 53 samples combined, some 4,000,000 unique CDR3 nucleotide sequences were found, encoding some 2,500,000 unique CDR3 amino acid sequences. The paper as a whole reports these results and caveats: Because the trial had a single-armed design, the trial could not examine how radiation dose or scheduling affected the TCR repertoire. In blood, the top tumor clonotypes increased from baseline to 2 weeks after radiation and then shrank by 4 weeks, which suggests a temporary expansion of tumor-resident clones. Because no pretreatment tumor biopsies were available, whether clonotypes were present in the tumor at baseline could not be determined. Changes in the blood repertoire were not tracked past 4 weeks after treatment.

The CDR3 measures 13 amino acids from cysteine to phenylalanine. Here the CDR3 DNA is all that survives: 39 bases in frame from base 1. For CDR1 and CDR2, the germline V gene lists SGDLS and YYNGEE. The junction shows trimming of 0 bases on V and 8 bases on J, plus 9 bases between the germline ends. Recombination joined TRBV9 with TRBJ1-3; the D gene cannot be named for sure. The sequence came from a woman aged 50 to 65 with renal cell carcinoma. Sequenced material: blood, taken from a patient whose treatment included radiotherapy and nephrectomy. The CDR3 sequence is CASSVGGLDTIYF. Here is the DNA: TGTGCCAGCAGCGTAGGGGGTCTCGACACCATATATTTT.